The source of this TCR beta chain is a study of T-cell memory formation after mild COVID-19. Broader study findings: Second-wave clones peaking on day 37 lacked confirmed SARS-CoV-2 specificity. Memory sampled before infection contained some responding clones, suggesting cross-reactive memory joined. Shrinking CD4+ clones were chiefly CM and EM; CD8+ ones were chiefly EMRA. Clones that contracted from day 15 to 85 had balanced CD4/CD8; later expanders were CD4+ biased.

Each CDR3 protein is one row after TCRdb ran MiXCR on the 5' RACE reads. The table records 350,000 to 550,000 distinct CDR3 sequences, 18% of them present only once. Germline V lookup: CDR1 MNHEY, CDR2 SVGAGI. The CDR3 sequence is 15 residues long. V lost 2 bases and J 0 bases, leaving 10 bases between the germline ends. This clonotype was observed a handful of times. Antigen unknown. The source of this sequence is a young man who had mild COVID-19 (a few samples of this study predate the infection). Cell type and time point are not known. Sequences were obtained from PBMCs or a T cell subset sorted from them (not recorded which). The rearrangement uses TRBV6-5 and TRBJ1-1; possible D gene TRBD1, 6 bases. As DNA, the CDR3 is TGTGCCAGCAGTTACGCGGGGACAATGAACACTGAAGCTTTCTTT. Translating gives CASSYAGTMNTEAFF.